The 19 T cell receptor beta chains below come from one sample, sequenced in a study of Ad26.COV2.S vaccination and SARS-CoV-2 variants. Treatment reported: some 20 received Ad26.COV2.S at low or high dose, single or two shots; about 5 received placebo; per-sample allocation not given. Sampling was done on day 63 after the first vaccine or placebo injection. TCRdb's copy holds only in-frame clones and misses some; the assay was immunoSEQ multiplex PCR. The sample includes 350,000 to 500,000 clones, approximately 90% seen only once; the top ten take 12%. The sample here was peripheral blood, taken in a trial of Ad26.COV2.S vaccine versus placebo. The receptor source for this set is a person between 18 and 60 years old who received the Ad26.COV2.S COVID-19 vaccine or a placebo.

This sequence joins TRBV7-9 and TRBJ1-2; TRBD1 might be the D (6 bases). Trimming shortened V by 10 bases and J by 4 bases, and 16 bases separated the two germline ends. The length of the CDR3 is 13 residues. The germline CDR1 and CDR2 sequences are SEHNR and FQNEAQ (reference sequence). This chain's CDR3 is CATDLGGLYGYTF. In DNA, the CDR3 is TGTGCCACTGACCTCGGGGGCCTCTATGGCTACACCTTC.

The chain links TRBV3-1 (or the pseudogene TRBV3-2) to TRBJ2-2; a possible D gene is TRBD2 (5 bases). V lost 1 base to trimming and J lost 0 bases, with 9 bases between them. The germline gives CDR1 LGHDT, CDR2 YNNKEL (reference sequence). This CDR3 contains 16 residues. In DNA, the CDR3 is TGTGCCAGCAGCCAAGGGACTGGAGCGAACACCGGGGAGCTGTTTTTT. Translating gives CASSQGTGANTGELFF.

CDR3 bases: TGTGCCAGCAGGGCTAGCCTACACAATGAGCAGTTCTTC. Translating gives CASRASLHNEQFF. This chain connects TRBV12-3 or TRBV12-4 to TRBJ2-1; D may be TRBD2 (5 bases). The CDR3 totals 13 residues. Trimming left V 6 bases short and J 5 bases short, with 11 bases between.

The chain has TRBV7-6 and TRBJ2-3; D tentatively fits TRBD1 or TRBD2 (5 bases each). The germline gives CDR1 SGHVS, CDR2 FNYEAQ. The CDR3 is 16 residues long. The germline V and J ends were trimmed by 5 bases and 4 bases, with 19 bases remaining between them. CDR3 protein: CASSPKPGLAADTQYF. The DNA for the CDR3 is TGTGCCAGCAGCCCGAAGCCAGGGCTAGCTGCAGATACGCAGTATTTT.

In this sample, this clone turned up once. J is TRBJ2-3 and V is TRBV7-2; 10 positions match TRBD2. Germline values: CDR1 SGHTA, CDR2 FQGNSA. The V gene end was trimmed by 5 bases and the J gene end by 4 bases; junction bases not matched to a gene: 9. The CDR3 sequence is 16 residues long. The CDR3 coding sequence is TGTGCCAGCAGCCCTATAGCGGGAGGTGGGCCAGATACGCAGTATTTT. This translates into CASSPIAGGGPDTQYF.

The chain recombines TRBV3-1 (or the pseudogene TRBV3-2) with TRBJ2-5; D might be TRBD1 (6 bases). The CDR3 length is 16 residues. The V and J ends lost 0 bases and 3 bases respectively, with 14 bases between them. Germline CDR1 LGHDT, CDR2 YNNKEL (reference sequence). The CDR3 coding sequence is TGTGCCAGCAGCCAAGATTTCTCCAGGGGCGAAGAGACCCAGTACTTC. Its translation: CASSQDFSRGEETQYF.

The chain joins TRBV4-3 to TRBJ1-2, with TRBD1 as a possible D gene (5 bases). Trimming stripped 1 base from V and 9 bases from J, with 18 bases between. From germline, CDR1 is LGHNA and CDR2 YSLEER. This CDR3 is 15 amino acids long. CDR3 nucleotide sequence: TGCGCCAGCAGCCAAGGGTACGGGGGGACGAAGAGCTACACCTTC. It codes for CASSQGYGGTKSYTF.

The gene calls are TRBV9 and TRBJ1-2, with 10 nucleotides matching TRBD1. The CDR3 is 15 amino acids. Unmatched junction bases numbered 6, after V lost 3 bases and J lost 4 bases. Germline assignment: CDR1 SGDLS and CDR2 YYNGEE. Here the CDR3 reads CASSGGTGVAYGYTF. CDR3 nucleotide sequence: TGTGCCAGCAGCGGAGGGACAGGGGTGGCCTATGGCTACACCTTC. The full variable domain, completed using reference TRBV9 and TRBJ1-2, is DSGVTQTPKHLITATGQRVTLRCSPRSGDLSVYWYQQSLDQGLQFLIQYYNGEERAKGNILERFSAQQFPDLHSELNLSSLELGDSALYFCASSGGTGVAYGYTFGSGTRLTVV.

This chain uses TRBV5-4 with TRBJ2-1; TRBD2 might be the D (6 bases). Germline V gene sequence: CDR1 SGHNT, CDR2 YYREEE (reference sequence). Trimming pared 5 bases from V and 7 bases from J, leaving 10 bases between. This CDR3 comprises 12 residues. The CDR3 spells CASSIGGNEQFF. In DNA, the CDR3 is TGTGCCAGCAGTATTGGGGGGAATGAGCAGTTCTTC. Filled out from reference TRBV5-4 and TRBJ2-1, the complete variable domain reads ETGVTQSPTHLIKTRGQQVTLRCSSQSGHNTVSWYQQALGQGPQFIFQYYREEENGRGNFPPRFSGLQFPNYSSELNVNALELDDSALYLCASSIGGNEQFFGPGTRLTVL.

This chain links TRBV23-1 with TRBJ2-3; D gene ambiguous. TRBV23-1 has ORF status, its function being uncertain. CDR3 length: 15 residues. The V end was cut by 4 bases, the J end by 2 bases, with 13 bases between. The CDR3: CASSPLARNTDTQYF. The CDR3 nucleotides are TGCGCCAGCAGTCCCCTGGCCAGAAACACAGATACGCAGTATTTT.

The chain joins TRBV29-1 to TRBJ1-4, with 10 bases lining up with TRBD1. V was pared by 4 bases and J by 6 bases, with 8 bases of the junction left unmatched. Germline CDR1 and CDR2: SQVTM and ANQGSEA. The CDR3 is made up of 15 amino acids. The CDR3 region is CSVVGDRGGYEKLFF. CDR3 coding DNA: TGCAGCGTTGTCGGGGACAGGGGTGGATATGAAAAACTGTTTTTT.

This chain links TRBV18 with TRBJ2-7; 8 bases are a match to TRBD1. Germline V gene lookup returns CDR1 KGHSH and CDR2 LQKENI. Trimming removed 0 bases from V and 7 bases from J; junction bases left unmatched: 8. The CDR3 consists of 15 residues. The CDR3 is CASSPPSQGAGEQYF. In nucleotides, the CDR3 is TGTGCCAGCTCACCACCCTCGCAGGGGGCAGGGGAGCAGTACTTC.

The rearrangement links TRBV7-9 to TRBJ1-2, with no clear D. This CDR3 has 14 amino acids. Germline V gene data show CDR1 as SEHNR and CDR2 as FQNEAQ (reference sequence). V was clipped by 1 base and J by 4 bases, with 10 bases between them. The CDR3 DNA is TGTGCCAGCAGCTTAGAATTAGGGTTCTATGGCTACACCTTC. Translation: CASSLELGFYGYTF.

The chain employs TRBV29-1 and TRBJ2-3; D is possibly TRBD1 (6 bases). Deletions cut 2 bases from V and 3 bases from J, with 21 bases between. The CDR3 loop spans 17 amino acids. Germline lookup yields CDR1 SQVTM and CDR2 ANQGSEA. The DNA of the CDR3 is TGCAGCGTTGAAAGGGCCTCCCCTTACAGGGAGACAGATACGCAGTATTTT. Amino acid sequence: CSVERASPYRETDTQYF.

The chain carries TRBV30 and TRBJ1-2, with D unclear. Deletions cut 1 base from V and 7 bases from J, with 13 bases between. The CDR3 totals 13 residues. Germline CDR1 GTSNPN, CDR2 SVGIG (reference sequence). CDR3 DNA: TGTGCCTGGAGTGGTGGGGAGGAGACTGGCTACACCTTC. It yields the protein CAWSGGEETGYTF.

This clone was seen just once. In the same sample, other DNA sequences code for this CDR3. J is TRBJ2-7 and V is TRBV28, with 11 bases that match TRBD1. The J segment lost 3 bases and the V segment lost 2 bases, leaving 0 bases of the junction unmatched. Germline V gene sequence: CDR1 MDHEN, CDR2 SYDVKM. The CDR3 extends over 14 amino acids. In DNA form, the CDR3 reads TGTGCCAGCAGTTTAGGGACAGGGGGCTACGAGCAGTACTTC. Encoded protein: CASSLGTGGYEQYF.

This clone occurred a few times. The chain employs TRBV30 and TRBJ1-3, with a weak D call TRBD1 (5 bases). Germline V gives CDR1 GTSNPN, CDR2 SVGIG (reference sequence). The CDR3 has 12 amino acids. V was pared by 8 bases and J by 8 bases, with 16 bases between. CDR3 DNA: TGTGCCAGAGGGGTCGCGGGGGACACCATATATTTT. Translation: CARGVAGDTIYF.

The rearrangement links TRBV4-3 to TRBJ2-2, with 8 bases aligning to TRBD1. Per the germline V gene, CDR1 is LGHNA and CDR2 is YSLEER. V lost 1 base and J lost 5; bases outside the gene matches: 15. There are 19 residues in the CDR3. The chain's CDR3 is CASSQAFGTGQGGTGELFF. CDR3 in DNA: TGCGCCAGCAGCCAAGCCTTCGGGACAGGCCAGGGTGGGACCGGGGAGCTGTTTTTT.

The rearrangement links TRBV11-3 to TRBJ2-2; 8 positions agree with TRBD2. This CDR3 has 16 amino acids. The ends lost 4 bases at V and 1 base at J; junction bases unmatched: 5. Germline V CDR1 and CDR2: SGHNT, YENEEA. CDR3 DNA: TGTGCCAGCAGCTCCCGGAGCGGGAGGAACACCGGGGAGCTGTTTTTT. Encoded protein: CASSSRSGRNTGELFF. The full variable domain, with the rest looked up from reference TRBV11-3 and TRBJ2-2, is EAGVVQSPRYKIIEKKQPVAFWCNPISGHNTLYWYLQNLGQGPELLIRYENEEAVDDSQLPKDRFSAERLKGVDSTLKIQPAELGDSAVYLCASSSRSGRNTGELFFGEGSRLTVL.